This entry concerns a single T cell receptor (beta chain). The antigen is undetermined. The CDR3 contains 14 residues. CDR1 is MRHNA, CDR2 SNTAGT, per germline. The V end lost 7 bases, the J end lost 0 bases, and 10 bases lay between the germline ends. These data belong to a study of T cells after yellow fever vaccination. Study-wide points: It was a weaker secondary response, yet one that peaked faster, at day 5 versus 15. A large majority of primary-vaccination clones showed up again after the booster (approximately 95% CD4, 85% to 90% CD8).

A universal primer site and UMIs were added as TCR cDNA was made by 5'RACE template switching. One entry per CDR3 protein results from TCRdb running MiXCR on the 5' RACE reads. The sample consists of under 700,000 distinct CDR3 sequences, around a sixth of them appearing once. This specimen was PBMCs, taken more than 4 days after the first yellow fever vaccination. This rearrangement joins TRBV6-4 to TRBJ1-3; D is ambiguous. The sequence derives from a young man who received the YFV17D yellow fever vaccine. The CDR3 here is CASKPQSSGNTIYF. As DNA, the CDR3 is TGTGCCAGCAAACCACAGAGCTCTGGAAACACCATATATTTT.